This TCR beta chain originates from a study of beta chain features in type 1 diabetes. Comment on this clone: The antigen is not known.

The CDR3 loop spans 15 amino acids. The V segment lost 4 bases and the J segment 2 bases; nucleotides outside the gene matches: 4. CDR1 and CDR2 (germline): SNHLY, FYNNEI. Isolated RNA was reverse transcribed in full, so expressed TCRB transcripts were sequenced. Clones were read by immunoSEQ multiplex PCR, and TCRdb kept only the in-frame ones, dropping some. The data show around 340,000 clones, roughly a tenth seen once. Study outcomes and limitations: All four CD4+ subsets of Type 1 diabetes patients contained TCRB CDR3s that were moderately but significantly shorter.

The chain couples TRBV2 to TRBJ1-4; 7 bases fit TRBD1. This clonotype originated in a man aged 30 to 45 with type 1 diabetes. The sequencing input was central memory CD4+ T cells from blood. The CDR3 here is CASSALTGTNEKLFF. The CDR3, as DNA: TGTGCCAGCAGTGCTTTGACAGGGACTAATGAAAAACTGTTTTTT.